This T cell receptor (beta chain) appears in the sequencing data of a study of cytomegalovirus exposure and HLA in healthy donors. General observations from the study: Judged likely to be a sequencing artifact was a cluster of highly shared sequence variants. Rates of TCR association differed by HLA locus in a later analysis, with DRB1 highest and HLA-C lowest. Altogether, 150 to 200 TCR beta chains were recorded as cytomegalovirus-associated.

Losses at the gene ends were 5 bases for V and 10 bases for J; bases not matched to a gene: 10. This CDR3 is built from 16 residues. Germline V gene data show CDR1 as SGHTA and CDR2 as FQGNSA. As concerns this clone: What it recognizes is unknown.

The PCR ran on 60 Vbeta and 13 Jbeta primers. Sequencing was performed with immunoSEQ multiplex PCR; in TCRdb, only in-frame clones are kept and a portion is missing. The sample totals some 39,000 clones; its top ten clones hold more than 3%. The chain employs TRBV7-2 and TRBJ1-6; 11 nucleotides align to TRBD1. The sequence was collected from a male donor in good health and CMV-seronegative. The sequencing input was PBMCs. CDR3 region: CASSPQDRGRRSPLHF. Here the CDR3 DNA reads TGTGCCAGCAGCCCCCAGGACAGGGGGCGTCGCTCACCCCTCCACTTT.